This T cell receptor beta chain came from a study of identical twins. TCRdb reanalysed the 5' RACE reads using MiXCR and keeps one entry per CDR3 protein. The sample lists hundreds of thousands of distinct CDR3 sequences, less than 25% seen once, with about 3% in the top ten. On this clonotype itself: Antigen: not known.

Study observations and caveats: Carriage of fewer insertions was seen in abundant cord blood beta clonotypes, whereas memory repertoires showed none.

This sample was shared with a second study, whose subject was T cells expressing NK-cell markers. This second study says: Anti-gamma-delta TCR antibody use in several experiments restricted sorting to alpha-beta TCR T cells. NKG2C+ dominant clonotype frequencies in about six donors were roughly 1.0-7.5% of CD8+ T cells. It remained uncertain whether the expanded NKG2C+ T cell clones were specific for HCMV antigens.

The sequence was obtained from a woman between 18 and 29 years old in good health. The sequenced material came from CD4+ T cells sorted from blood.

This CDR3 is CAISEEVTYEQYF. In DNA, the CDR3 is TGTGCCATCAGTGAGGAGGTGACCTACGAGCAGTACTTC. The V gene is TRBV10-3, the J gene TRBJ2-7, with D unclear. Trimming removed 2 bases at V and 2 bases at J, with 7 bases between. The CDR3 is 13 amino acids. Germline V gene sequence: CDR1 ENHRY, CDR2 SYGVKD.